This T cell receptor (beta chain) was sequenced in a study of T-cell reconstitution after alpha-beta-depleted transplantation in children. The authors prepared the TCRbeta library with unique molecular identifiers. Using its own MiXCR run on the PCR reads, TCRdb lists one record per CDR3 protein. The sample has about 600,000 distinct CDR3 sequences; roughly 13% are singletons. This CDR3 spans 14 amino acids. Germline CDR1 reads SEHNR; CDR2 reads FQNEAQ (reference sequence). V shed 4 bases and J 10 bases; nucleotides not matched to a gene: 8. Study results and caveats: One year post-transplant, T-cell counts and diversity were largely derived from T cells produced anew. High day-60 TCRbeta diversity in some patients came from surviving recipient T cells and thymic progenitors. Where alpha-beta T cells came from about two months after transplant was reportedly several hundred expanded graft clones.

This clonotype came up a few times. The target antigen is unknown. The chain is built from TRBV7-9 and TRBJ2-1; 9 bases are shared with TRBD1. The sequencing used PBMCs, mostly from graft donor cells, collected 360 days after TCRalphabeta/CD19-depleted stem cell transplant. This sequence originates from a male patient between 10 and 17 years old who had a stem cell transplant for acute myeloid leukemia, so the T cells may come from the graft donor. The CDR3 loop is CASSYRDRVSEQFF. The CDR3 DNA is TGTGCCAGCAGCTACCGGGACAGGGTAAGCGAGCAGTTCTTC.